Listed below are T cell receptor beta chains from one sample, sequenced in a study of blood T cell repertoires in COVID-19. Some clones are missing from TCRdb's copy, which holds only in-frame ones; the method was immunoSEQ multiplex PCR. The sample gives under 95,000 clones, around nine tenths of which show up once; 5.1% is in the top ten. The sequencing sample was made of peripheral blood. All receptors come from a man between 40 and 49 years old with acute or convalescent COVID-19. Each CDR3 is given with its conserved first and last residue. Size is omitted from some rows. Given values are once, few, many or a class for expanded clones.

>.|TRBJ2-3|TRBV5-1
CASTAGGSDTQYF
>.|TRBJ2-1|TRBV2
CASSDSSLLAGHSSYNEQFF
>.|TRBJ2-1|TRBV3-1/TRBV3-2
CASSQEPVSYNEQFF
>once|TRBJ2-7|TRBV18
CASSAVPYEQYF
>.|TRBJ1-5|TRBV18
CASSLGQSTGNQPQHF
>once|TRBJ2-1|TRBV27
CASSFGTGIYNEQFF
>.|TRBJ2-2|TRBV5-6
CASSLGLGPPGTGELFF
>.|TRBJ2-2|TRBV10-2
CASRASGRRTGELFF
>.|TRBJ2-2|TRBV10-3
CAVSGTGSSGTGELFF
>once|TRBJ2-1|TRBV5-4
CASSLVDRANEQFF
>few|TRBJ2-7|TRBV5-1
CASRMTGGAEQYF
>.|TRBJ1-3|TRBV19
CASSIGQGPSRNTIYF
>.|TRBJ1-1|TRBV30
CAWTQGGVWTEAFF
>.|TRBJ1-1|TRBV5-1
CASSPTGQLNTEAFF
>.|TRBJ2-3|TRBV24-1
CATSEVSADTQYF
>.|TRBJ1-4|TRBV7-2
CASSLTGANEKLFF
>once|TRBJ2-7|TRBV6-5
CASSYFGLAGDEQYF
>.|TRBJ1-5|TRBV2
CASSENGLNQPQHF
>once|TRBJ2-7|TRBV10-3
CATQGNYEQYF
>few|TRBJ2-7|TRBV30
CAWSAGYEQYF
>.|TRBJ2-2|TRBV3-1/TRBV3-2
CASSQEGLVDTGELFF
>.|TRBJ1-1|TRBV10-3
CAISESNEGNTEAFF
>.|TRBJ2-7|TRBV10-3
CAISESATGPHEQYF
>.|TRBJ1-4|TRBV6-5
CASGAHGEKLFF
>.|TRBJ2-3|TRBV7-6
CASRSRAGSTDTQYF
>.|TRBJ2-7|TRBV5-1
CASSLGQVNEQYF
>once|TRBJ2-3|TRBV24-1
CATSDLGGETDTQYF
>.|TRBJ2-7|TRBV7-2
CASSLDTVAYEQYF
>once|TRBJ2-7|TRBV10-1
CASSAGQGGEQYF
>.|TRBJ1-2|TRBV6-5
CASMPRDRGLRGYTF
>few|TRBJ2-5|TRBV18
CASSRDRETQYF
>.|TRBJ2-1|TRBV30
CAWSVLAGMDEQFF
>.|TRBJ2-7|TRBV4-2
CASSRTVTGYEQYF
>.|TRBJ1-6|TRBV6-5
CATLQSTYNSPLHF
>.|TRBJ1-1|TRBV19
CASSIVAMNTEAFF
>.|TRBJ2-7|TRBV6-6
CASSYSGTSGYEQYF
>.|TRBJ1-4|TRBV30
CAWSQWADASTNEKLFF
>.|TRBJ2-7|TRBV5-4
CASSLRGYEQYF
>.|TRBJ2-5|TRBV5-6
CASSFGTDAQETQYF
>.|TRBJ2-2|TRBV3-1/TRBV3-2
CASSQRGLAGGRDTGELFF
>.|TRBJ1-1|TRBV19
CASRNSGEGTEAFF
>.|TRBJ1-2|TRBV30
CAWSDRGDYGYTF
>.|TRBJ2-1|TRBV5-1
CASSLDGGQGYNEQFF
>once|TRBJ1-1|TRBV6-5
CASSYLAPGRAAFF
>.|TRBJ2-3|TRBV6-2/TRBV6-3
CASSWFRTSGRGGTDTQYF
>.|TRBJ1-6|TRBV19
CASSSGDSVNSPLHF
>once|TRBJ2-7|TRBV6-5
CAGQGSSSYEQYF
>.|TRBJ1-3|TRBV25-1
CASSEAGGLGNTIYF
>.|TRBJ2-7|TRBV3-1/TRBV3-2
CASSQGIVYSEQYF
>.|TRBJ2-1|TRBV11-3
CASSASSGRFNEQFF
>.|TRBJ1-5|TRBV7-2
CASSLSTGVHNQPQHF
>.|TRBJ2-2|TRBV18
CASSLVPSGGSGELFF
>.|TRBJ2-7|TRBV18
CASSPGLAEFYEQYF
>.|TRBJ2-1|TRBV6-2/TRBV6-3
CASSRGLAGVSYNEQFF
>.|TRBJ2-3|TRBV6-1
CASSENESGRGKDTQYF
>.|TRBJ2-1|TRBV15
CATSRDWTSGKSEQFF
>.|TRBJ1-2|TRBV30
CAWSDSLWANNYGYTF
>.|TRBJ2-1|TRBV5-1
CASSLHDRADRSNEQFF